This is a list of T cell receptor beta chains from one sample in a study of blood T cell repertoires in COVID-19. Sequencing used immunoSEQ multiplex PCR; TCRdb keeps in-frame clones, though not all of them. Of about 260,000 clones in the sample, 88% were seen once. Sequencing was done on a sample of PBMCs or T cells enriched from blood (not recorded which). The receptors stem from a woman in her 40s who had been exposed to COVID-19. The CDR3 runs from the conserved cysteine through the conserved F or W. A D gene is named only where the DNA matches it firmly. Size is stated for part of the rows, as once, few or many counts, or as a class when the clone is expanded.

J gene: TRBJ2-2; V gene: TRBV7-2; clone size: .; D gene: .; CDR3 protein: CASSLAGDTGELFF; CDR3 DNA: TGTGCCAGCAGCTTAGCCGGGGACACCGGGGAGCTGTTTTTT
J gene: TRBJ2-2; V gene: TRBV6-5; clone size: once; D gene: .; CDR3 protein: CASGGVRNTGELFF; CDR3 DNA: TGTGCCAGCGGGGGCGTGAGGAACACCGGGGAGCTGTTTTTT
J gene: TRBJ1-5; V gene: TRBV4-2; clone size: .; D gene: TRBD1; CDR3 protein: CASSQPGQGIDQPQHF; CDR3 DNA: TGTGCCAGCAGCCAACCGGGACAGGGTATAGACCAGCCCCAGCATTTT
J gene: TRBJ2-1; V gene: TRBV6-2/TRBV6-3; clone size: .; D gene: TRBD2; CDR3 protein: CASSFFLLAGGVDWNEQFF; CDR3 DNA: TGTGCCAGCAGTTTCTTCCTTCTAGCGGGAGGAGTGGATTGGAATGAGCAGTTCTTC
J gene: TRBJ2-7; V gene: TRBV4-1; clone size: .; D gene: .; CDR3 protein: CASSQVSAGLSYEQYF; CDR3 DNA: TGCGCCAGCAGCCAAGTCAGTGCGGGGTTGTCCTACGAGCAGTACTTC
J gene: TRBJ1-5; V gene: TRBV18; clone size: .; D gene: .; CDR3 protein: CASSPDSYQPQHF; CDR3 DNA: TGTGCCAGCTCACCCGACAGCTATCAGCCCCAGCATTTT
J gene: TRBJ2-5; V gene: TRBV7-2; clone size: .; D gene: .; CDR3 protein: CASSLLGAQEIQYF; CDR3 DNA: TGTGCCAGCAGCTTATTGGGGGCCCAAGAGATCCAGTACTTC
J gene: TRBJ1-2; V gene: TRBV12-3/TRBV12-4; clone size: .; D gene: .; CDR3 protein: CASSSRVLFGYTF; CDR3 DNA: TGTGCCAGCAGTTCCAGGGTCCTATTCGGCTACACCTTC
J gene: TRBJ2-3; V gene: TRBV6-2/TRBV6-3; clone size: .; D gene: .; CDR3 protein: CASSDSTGDTQYF; CDR3 DNA: TGTGCCAGCAGTGACTCCACCGGAGATACGCAGTATTTT
J gene: TRBJ2-1; V gene: TRBV6-2/TRBV6-3; clone size: .; D gene: .; CDR3 protein: CASSYRYPPNEQFF; CDR3 DNA: TGTGCCAGCAGTTACCGGTACCCACCCAATGAGCAGTTCTTC
J gene: TRBJ2-2; V gene: TRBV14; clone size: .; D gene: TRBD2; CDR3 protein: CASSQVRGMGSRVPTRELFF; CDR3 DNA: TGTGCCAGCAGCCAAGTGCGGGGGATGGGATCAAGGGTTCCTACCAGGGAGCTGTTTTTT
J gene: TRBJ2-2; V gene: TRBV7-6; clone size: .; D gene: TRBD2; CDR3 protein: CASSSWTSGRAPGELFF; CDR3 DNA: TGTGCCAGCAGCTCCTGGACTAGCGGGAGGGCCCCCGGGGAGCTGTTTTTT
J gene: TRBJ1-6; V gene: TRBV18; clone size: .; D gene: .; CDR3 protein: CASSPLGQSYNSPLHF; CDR3 DNA: TGTGCCAGCTCACCACTAGGACAGTCTTATAATTCACCCCTCCACTTT
J gene: TRBJ2-1; V gene: TRBV15; clone size: .; D gene: .; CDR3 protein: CATPIYEDEQFF; CDR3 DNA: TGTGCCACCCCAATTTATGAGGATGAGCAGTTCTTC
J gene: TRBJ2-4; V gene: TRBV6-2/TRBV6-3; clone size: .; D gene: .; CDR3 protein: CASSYDGPRRNIQYF; CDR3 DNA: TGTGCCAGCAGTTATGACGGCCCAAGGAGAAACATTCAGTACTTC
J gene: TRBJ1-1; V gene: TRBV7-3; clone size: once; D gene: .; CDR3 protein: CASSRDRQPNTEAFF; CDR3 DNA: TGTGCCAGCAGCCGCGACAGGCAACCGAACACTGAAGCTTTCTTT